One sample yielded the 25 T cell receptor beta chains listed below, sequenced in a study of metastatic and nonmetastatic thyroid tumors. TCRdb called clones again from the PCR reads with MiXCR. The profile shows fewer than 16,000 clones, 24% of them singletons. All patients were treatment-naive before thyroid surgery. Sequencing was performed on tumor tissue. These receptors were collected from a female donor with papillary thyroid cancer or a benign thyroid nodule (not recorded which). Some clones in this sample may be carry-over from other donors' samples.

The V and J genes are TRBV20-1 and TRBJ1-3; no definite D call. The CDR3 is 14 residues long. Trimming pared 0 bases from V and 7 bases from J, leaving 13 bases between. Germline V gene sequence: CDR1 DFQATT, CDR2 SNEGSKA (reference sequence). The CDR3 region is CSARDRQMGNTIYF. CDR3 sequence (DNA): TGCAGTGCTAGAGATCGTCAGATGGGGAACACCATATATTTT.

This clone has a count of ten or more. J is TRBJ2-1 and V is TRBV5-4; the D gene is possibly TRBD2 (6 bases). Deletions cut 9 bases from V and 0 bases from J, with 16 bases between. From germline, CDR1 is SGHNT and CDR2 YYREEE (reference sequence). CDR3 size: 15 residues. The CDR3 reads CATRSGVSSYNEQFF. DNA for the CDR3: TGTGCCACCCGTAGCGGAGTGAGCTCCTACAATGAGCAGTTCTTC.

The V gene is TRBV6-2 or TRBV6-3, the J gene TRBJ1-1; a possible D gene is TRBD1 (5 bases). V shed 6 bases and J shed 5 bases, with 16 bases lying between them. Germline-derived CDR1 and CDR2 are MNHEY and SVGEGT. This CDR3 is built from 14 residues. The CDR3: CASSPQGRGTEAFF. As DNA, the CDR3 is TGTGCCAGCAGCCCTCAGGGACGTGGGACTGAAGCTTTCTTT.

This clone is judged medium-sized. This rearrangement joins TRBV6-2 or TRBV6-3 to TRBJ2-5; D might be TRBD1 (5 bases). The CDR3 totals 16 residues. The V end was cut by 1 base, the J end by 2 bases, with 14 bases between. Germline-derived CDR1 and CDR2 are MNHEY and SVGEGT. Here the CDR3 reads CASSYWGREGQETQYF. The CDR3 DNA reads as TGTGCCAGCAGTTACTGGGGCAGGGAAGGGCAAGAGACCCAGTACTTC.

The chain recombines TRBV4-1 with TRBJ2-1; TRBD2 is a possible D gene (6 bases). CDR3 size: 13 residues. CDR1 MGHRA and CDR2 YSYEKL come from the germline V gene. Trimming stripped 6 bases from V and 7 bases from J, with 13 bases between. CDR3 coding DNA: TGCGCCAGCAGGCCAAAGAGCGGGAATGAGCAGTTCTTC. It encodes CASRPKSGNEQFF.

This clone was recorded many times. The chain uses TRBV14 and TRBJ2-7; D may be TRBD1 (6 bases). V lost 5 bases and J lost 6, with 11 bases in between. Germline V lookup: CDR1 SGHDN, CDR2 FVKESK. This CDR3 spans 12 amino acids. CDR3 nucleotide sequence: TGTGCCAGCAGCAAAGGACAGTTCGAGCAGTACTTC. This sequence encodes CASSKGQFEQYF. Combining the CDR3 with reference TRBV14 and TRBJ2-7 gives the whole variable domain EAGVTQFPSHSVIEKGQTVTLRCDPISGHDNLYWYRRVMGKEIKFLLHFVKESKQDESGMPNNRFLAERTGGTYSTLKVQPAELEDSGVYFCASSKGQFEQYFGPGTRLTVT.

There are many counts of this clone. This chain uses TRBV7-9 with TRBJ1-1, with D hard to call. Germline values: CDR1 SEHNR, CDR2 FQNEAQ (reference sequence). Trimming stripped 4 bases from V and 7 bases from J, with 13 bases between. The CDR3 has 13 residues. CDR3 DNA: TGTGCCAGCAGCTCCCCGCGAGGGTTTGAAGCTTTCTTT. It translates to CASSSPRGFEAFF.

This clone ranks as medium-sized. The genes are TRBV5-6 and TRBJ1-1, with D maybe TRBD1 (6 bases). The germline V gene encodes CDR1 SGHDT and CDR2 YYEEEE. This CDR3 is built from 12 residues. V was clipped by 4 bases and J by 4 bases, with 8 bases between them. The CDR3 here is CASSHRVTEAFF. In nucleotides, the CDR3 is TGTGCCAGCAGCCACAGGGTCACTGAAGCTTTCTTT.

The CDR3 DNA is TGTGCCAGTAGTATTCTCCCGGGCACAGATACGCAGTATTTT. Translated, it gives CASSILPGTDTQYF. The V call is TRBV19, the J call TRBJ2-3; D is unresolved. The CDR3 runs to 14 residues. CDR1 and CDR2 (germline): LNHDA, SQIVND (reference sequence). The V end was cut by 3 bases, the J end by 1 base, with 8 bases between.

The table lists this clone with many counts. The chain joins TRBV2 to TRBJ2-4; D perhaps matches TRBD1 (6 bases). This CDR3 spans 12 amino acids. V was shortened by 6 bases and J by 7 bases, with 10 bases between the two germline ends. Germline CDR1 and CDR2: SNHLY and FYNNEI. CDR3 amino acids: CASRGRGNIQYF. CDR3 DNA: TGTGCCAGCAGAGGTAGGGGGAACATTCAGTACTTC.

This clone was recorded many times. The chain carries TRBV18 and TRBJ1-2, with a tentative D call TRBD1 (5 bases). In germline, CDR1 is KGHSH, CDR2 LQKENI. The CDR3 is 13 amino acids. Trimming removed 4 bases from V and 4 bases from J, with 10 bases in between. DNA for the CDR3: TGTGCCAGCTCACAAGGGGCCCTCTATGGCTACACCTTC. The encoded protein is CASSQGALYGYTF.

The rearrangement uses TRBV11-2 and TRBJ2-1, with TRBD1 matching over 10 bases. J was trimmed by 6 bases and V by 8 bases; bases with no gene match: 10. CDR3 length: 15 amino acids. CDR1 and CDR2 (germline): SGHAT, FQNNGV. In DNA form, the CDR3 reads TGTGCCAGCGGCACCTGGGGGACAGGGGTCAATGAGCAGTTCTTC. This codes for CASGTWGTGVNEQFF.

Judged by abundance, this clone is medium-sized (0.01 to 0.1%). The chain is built from TRBV5-5 and TRBJ1-5; D gene unclear. The V end lost 0 bases, the J end lost 3 bases, and 4 bases lay between the germline ends. The germline V gene encodes CDR1 SGHKS and CDR2 YYEKEE (reference sequence). The CDR3 runs 13 residues. The CDR3 here is CASSLGPNQPQHF. DNA for the CDR3: TGTGCCAGCAGCTTGGGGCCCAATCAGCCCCAGCATTTT.

This clone is medium-sized. This sequence joins TRBV19 and TRBJ2-1; D remains unclear. This CDR3 has 14 amino acids. CDR1 is LNHDA, CDR2 SQIVND, per germline (reference sequence). V was pared by 0 bases and J by 10 bases, with 13 bases between. CDR3: CASSIDRAVMEQFF. The CDR3 nucleotides read TGTGCCAGTAGTATAGACCGCGCGGTGATGGAGCAGTTCTTC.

V usage is TRBV20-1 and J usage is TRBJ2-1; D not certain. The V end was cut by 1 base, the J end by 6 bases, with 7 bases between. Germline V gives CDR1 DFQATT, CDR2 SNEGSKA (reference sequence). The CDR3 runs 12 residues. The CDR3 sequence: CSARVLVNEQFF. CDR3 nucleotides: TGCAGTGCTAGAGTACTGGTCAATGAGCAGTTCTTC.

The rearrangement joins TRBV18 to TRBJ1-3, with 9 bases matching TRBD1. After removal of 2 bases from V and 8 bases from J, the junction contained 4 bases not matched to a gene. Germline assignment: CDR1 KGHSH and CDR2 LQKENI. The CDR3 has 14 residues. CDR3 nucleotide sequence: TGTGCCAGCTCACCAAACAGGGGGCAGGACACCATATATTTT. This translates into CASSPNRGQDTIYF.

This clone occurred many times. This chain links TRBV7-9 with TRBJ2-3, with TRBD2 matching over 11 bases. Trimming removed 5 bases from V and 5 bases from J; junction bases left unmatched: 9. The V gene's germline CDR1 is SEHNR and CDR2 FQNEAQ (reference sequence). The CDR3 contains 16 residues. The CDR3 spells CASSDTSGRTGDTQYF. As DNA, the CDR3 is TGTGCCAGCAGCGATACTAGCGGGAGAACGGGAGATACGCAGTATTTT. The whole variable domain, filled in from reference TRBV7-9 and TRBJ2-3, reads DTGVSQNPRHKITKRGQNVTFRCDPISEHNRLYWYRQTLGQGPEFLTYFQNEAQLEKSRLLSDRFSAERPKGSFSTLEIQRTEQGDSAMYLCASSDTSGRTGDTQYFGPGTRLTVL.

In this sample, this clone is medium-sized. This chain joins TRBV27 and TRBJ2-7; D may be TRBD1 (5 bases). Per the germline V gene, CDR1 is MNHEY and CDR2 is SMNVEV (reference sequence). This CDR3 has 15 residues. V lost 4 bases and J lost 3, with 16 bases in between. CDR3 DNA sequence: TGTGCCAGCAGTTATCCAGGGTCTCCCTACTACGAGCAGTACTTC. Translation gives CASSYPGSPYYEQYF.

The J gene is TRBJ2-7, the V gene TRBV20-1; D may be TRBD2 (6 bases). CDR1 and CDR2 (germline): DFQATT, SNEGSKA (reference sequence). The CDR3 consists of 13 residues. Trimming took 3 bases from V and 5 from J, leaving 14 bases between them. In DNA form, the CDR3 reads TGCAGTGCTAGGCGGGACGGGTCGGACGAGCAGTACTTC. Its protein product is CSARRDGSDEQYF.

This clone has ten or more counts. The chain recombines TRBV7-9 with TRBJ1-1; a weak D match, TRBD1 (6 bases). Germline V lookup: CDR1 SEHNR, CDR2 FQNEAQ (reference sequence). The CDR3 covers 14 residues. Trimming shortened V by 6 bases and J by 3 bases, and 14 bases separated the two germline ends. Written as DNA, the CDR3 is TGTGCCAGCAGTTTACTAGGGGGGGACACTGAAGCTTTCTTT. It encodes CASSLLGGDTEAFF.

The DNA of the CDR3 is TGTGCCAGCAGCACGAAGGGGGCCGCGCGACTCACAGATACGCAGTATTTT. The encoded protein is CASSTKGAARLTDTQYF. The chain couples TRBV13 to TRBJ2-3; 7 bases map to TRBD1. Germline V CDR1 and CDR2: PRHDT, FYEKMQ (reference sequence). V gave up 5 bases and J gave up 2 bases; unmatched junction bases: 13. This CDR3 comprises 17 residues.

This clone was seen more than once but under ten times. The rearrangement links TRBV10-3 to TRBJ1-6; no clear D gene. The germline gives CDR1 ENHRY, CDR2 SYGVKD. This CDR3 comprises 17 residues. Trimming took 0 bases from V and 0 from J, leaving 9 bases between them. The CDR3 DNA sequence: TGTGCCATCAGTGAGTCCGGGCCCAGCTCCTATAATTCACCCCTCCACTTT. This encodes CAISESGPSSYNSPLHF.

There are many counts of this clone. At one of its ends the junction is not consistent with the germline gene, which may arise from a read error. The gene calls are TRBV5-1 and TRBJ2-1; 7 positions match TRBD2. The CDR3 spans 16 residues. Germline CDR1 is SGHRS and CDR2 is YFSETQ. CDR3 sequence: CASSLDASGTYNGQFF. CDR3 DNA: TGCGCCAGCAGCTTGGACGCTAGCGGCACCTACAATGGGCAGTTCTTC. The variable domain in full, completed from reference TRBV5-1 and TRBJ2-1, reads KAGVTQTPRYLIKTRGQQVTLSCSPISGHRSVSWYQQTPGQGLQFLFEYFSETQRNKGNFPGRFSGRQFSNSRSEMNVSTLELGDSALYLCASSLDASGTYNGQFFGPGTRLTVL.

This clone was seen just once. The gene calls are TRBV5-4 and TRBJ2-5; D possibly corresponds to TRBD1 (6 bases). This CDR3 region has 13 residues. Per germline, CDR1 SGHNT and CDR2 YYREEE (reference sequence). With 4 bases removed from V and 4 bases from J, the gap between germline ends came to 11 bases. As DNA, the CDR3 is TGTGCCAGCAGCGAACAGGGTAGAGAGACCCAGTACTTC. It encodes CASSEQGRETQYF.

This clone was counted only a few times. The junction shows a germline mismatch at one end, possibly a read error. The V gene is TRBV28, the J gene TRBJ2-1; D uncertain. From germline, CDR1 is MDHEN and CDR2 SYDVKM. The CDR3 is 11 residues long. In DNA, the CDR3 is TGTGCCAGCAGTACCACTGATGAGCAGTCCTTC. As protein: CASSTTDEQSF. The full variable domain, completed using reference TRBV28 and TRBJ2-1, is DVKVTQSSRYLVKRTGEKVFLECVQDMDHENMFWYRQDPGLGLRLIYFSYDVKMKEKGDIPEGYSVSREKKERFSLILESASTNQTSMYLCASSTTDEQSFGPGTRLTVL.